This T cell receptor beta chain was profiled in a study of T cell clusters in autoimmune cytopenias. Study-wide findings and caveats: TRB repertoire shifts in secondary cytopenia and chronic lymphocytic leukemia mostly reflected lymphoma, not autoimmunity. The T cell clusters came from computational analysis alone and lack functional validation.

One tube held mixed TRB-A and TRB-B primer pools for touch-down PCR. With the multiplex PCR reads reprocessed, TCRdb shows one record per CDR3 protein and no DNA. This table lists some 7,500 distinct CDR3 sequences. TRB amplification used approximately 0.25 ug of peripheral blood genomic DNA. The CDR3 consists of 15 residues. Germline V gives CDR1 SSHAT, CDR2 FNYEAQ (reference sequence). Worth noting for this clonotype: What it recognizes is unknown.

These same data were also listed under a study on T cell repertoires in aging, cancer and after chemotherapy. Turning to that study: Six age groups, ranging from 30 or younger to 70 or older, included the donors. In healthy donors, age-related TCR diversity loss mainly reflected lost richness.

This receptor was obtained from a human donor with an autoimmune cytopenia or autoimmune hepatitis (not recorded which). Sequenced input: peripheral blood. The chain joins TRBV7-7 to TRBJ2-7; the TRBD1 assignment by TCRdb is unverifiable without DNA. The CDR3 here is CASSPSPGTSYEQYF.